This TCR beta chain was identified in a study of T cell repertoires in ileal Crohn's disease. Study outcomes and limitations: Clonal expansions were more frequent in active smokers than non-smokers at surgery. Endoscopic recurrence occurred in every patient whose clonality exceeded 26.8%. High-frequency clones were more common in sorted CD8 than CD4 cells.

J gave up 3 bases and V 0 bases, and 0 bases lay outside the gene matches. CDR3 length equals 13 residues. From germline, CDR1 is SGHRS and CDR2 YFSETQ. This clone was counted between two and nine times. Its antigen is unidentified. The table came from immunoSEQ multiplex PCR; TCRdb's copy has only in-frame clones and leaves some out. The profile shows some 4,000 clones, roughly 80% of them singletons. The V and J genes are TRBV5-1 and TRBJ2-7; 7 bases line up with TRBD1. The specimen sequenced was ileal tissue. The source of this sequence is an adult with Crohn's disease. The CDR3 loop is CASSLGTGYEQYF. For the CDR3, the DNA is TGCGCCAGCAGCTTGGGGACAGGCTACGAGCAGTACTTC.